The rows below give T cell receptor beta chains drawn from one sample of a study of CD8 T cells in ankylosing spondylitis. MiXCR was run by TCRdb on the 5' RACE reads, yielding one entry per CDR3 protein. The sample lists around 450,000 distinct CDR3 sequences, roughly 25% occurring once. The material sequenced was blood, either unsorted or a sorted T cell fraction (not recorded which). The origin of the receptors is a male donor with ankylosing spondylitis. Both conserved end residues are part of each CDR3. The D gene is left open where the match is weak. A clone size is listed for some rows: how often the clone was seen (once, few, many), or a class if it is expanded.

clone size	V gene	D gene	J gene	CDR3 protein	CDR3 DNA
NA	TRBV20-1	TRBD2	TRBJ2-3	CSADPGRGVTQYF	TGCAGTGCTGACCCTGGGCGGGGGGTAACGCAGTATTTT
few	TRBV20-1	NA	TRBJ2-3	CSAVKKYTDTQYF	TGCAGTGCTGTGAAGAAGTACACAGATACGCAGTATTTT
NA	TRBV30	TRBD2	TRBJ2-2	CAWTSGRNTGELFF	TGTGCCTGGACTAGCGGGAGGAACACCGGGGAGCTGTTTTTT
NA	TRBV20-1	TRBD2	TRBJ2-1	CSASDIGTSGRGNEQFF	TGCAGTGCTAGTGATATAGGGACTAGCGGGAGGGGTAATGAGCAGTTCTTC
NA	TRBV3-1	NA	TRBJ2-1	CASSSIRGENNEQFF	TGTGCCAGCAGCTCGATCAGGGGGGAAAACAATGAGCAGTTCTTC
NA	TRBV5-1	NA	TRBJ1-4	CASSSNRGNEKLFF	TGCGCCAGCAGCTCCAACCGGGGTAATGAAAAACTGTTTTTT
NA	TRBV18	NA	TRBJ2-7	CASSPPSATYEQYF	TGTGCCAGCTCACCCCCGTCCGCAACCTACGAGCAGTACTTC
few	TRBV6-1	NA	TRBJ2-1	CASREGQILYNEQFF	TGTGCCAGCAGGGAAGGGCAGATCCTCTACAATGAGCAGTTCTTC
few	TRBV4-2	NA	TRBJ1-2	CASSQEVVVYGYTF	TGTGCCAGCAGCCAAGAAGTCGTGGTATATGGCTACACCTTC
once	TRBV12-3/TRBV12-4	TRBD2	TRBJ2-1	CASGIWAGGLNEQFF	TGTGCCAGCGGCATATGGGCGGGAGGGCTAAATGAGCAGTTCTTC
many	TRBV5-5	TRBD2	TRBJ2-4	CASSLLAGVGKNIQYF	TGTGCCAGCAGCTTGTTAGCGGGAGTTGGCAAAAACATTCAGTACTTC
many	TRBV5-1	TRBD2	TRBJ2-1	CASSRILPGTSGRDEQFF	TGCGCCAGCAGCCGAATCTTGCCCGGGACTAGCGGGAGAGATGAGCAGTTCTTC
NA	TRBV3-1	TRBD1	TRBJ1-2	CASSQATGLDRHTF	TGTGCCAGCAGCCAGGCGACAGGGTTGGACCGACACACCTTC
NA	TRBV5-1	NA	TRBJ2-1	CASMEPQGAEQFF	TGCGCCAGCATGGAACCGCAAGGGGCTGAGCAGTTCTTC
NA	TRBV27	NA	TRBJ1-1	CASSLTRAGAGNTEAFF	TGTGCCAGCAGCCTGACCCGGGCTGGCGCCGGGAACACTGAAGCTTTCTTT
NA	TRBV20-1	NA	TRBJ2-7	CSATLAGRKDEQYF	TGCAGTGCTACCTTGGCCGGCCGTAAGGACGAGCAGTACTTC
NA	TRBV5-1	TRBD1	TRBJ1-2	CASSLVAGGTNYGYTF	TGCGCCAGCAGCTTGGTGGCAGGGGGTACTAACTATGGCTACACCTTC
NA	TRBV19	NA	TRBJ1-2	CASSNGPGYYGYTF	TGTGCCAGTAGTAACGGTCCAGGCTATTATGGCTACACCTTC
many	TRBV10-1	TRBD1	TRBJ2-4	CASILTGVVNDGKNIQYF	TGCGCCAGCATCCTGACAGGGGTCGTAAACGACGGCAAAAACATTCAGTACTTC